This entry lists 4 T cell receptor beta chains sequenced from one sample in a study of T cell responses to AZD1222 COVID-19 vaccine. Clones were sequenced by immunoSEQ multiplex PCR, and TCRdb holds only the in-frame ones, with some missing. The data show 180,000 or so clones, roughly 94% seen once. Sequenced here: peripheral blood, sampled on day 0 of AZD1222 vaccination. The source is an adult in good health.

J is TRBJ1-2 and V is TRBV4-1; TRBD1 matches at 8 bases. CDR1 MGHRA and CDR2 YSYEKL come from the germline V gene. This CDR3 is built from 14 residues. V dropped 2 bases and J dropped 7; count of bases not matched to a gene: 6. CDR3 amino acids: CASSQPGTGSGYTF. The CDR3 bases are TGCGCCAGCAGCCAACCCGGGACAGGTAGTGGCTACACCTTC.

This chain connects TRBV2 to TRBJ2-3, with 11 bases identical to TRBD2. CDR3 size: 15 residues. The J segment lost 2 bases and the V segment lost 3 bases, leaving 1 base of the junction unmatched. The germline CDR1 and CDR2 sequences are SNHLY and FYNNEI. This CDR3 reads CASSETSGNTDTQYF. The CDR3 DNA is TGTGCCAGCAGTGAGACTAGCGGGAACACAGATACGCAGTATTTT.

The V call is TRBV19, the J call TRBJ1-2; D is possibly TRBD1 (5 bases). This CDR3 is 14 amino acids long. Germline loops: CDR1 LNHDA, CDR2 SQIVND (reference sequence). V lost 6 bases, J lost 8 bases, and 19 bases lay in between. The CDR3 DNA is TGTGCCAGTAGGCATTGGGAGGGGCTTAGCGGCTACACCTTC. Its translation is CASRHWEGLSGYTF.

The chain links TRBV5-5 to TRBJ2-7, with a weak D call TRBD1 (5 bases). V shed 4 bases and J shed 3 bases, with 8 bases lying between them. This CDR3 has 12 residues. Per germline, CDR1 SGHKS and CDR2 YYEKEE (reference sequence). The CDR3 nucleotides are TGTGCCAGCAGCCGGACACTCTACGAGCAGTACTTC. It yields the protein CASSRTLYEQYF. Combining the CDR3 with reference TRBV5-5 and TRBJ2-7 gives the whole variable domain DAGVTQSPTHLIKTRGQQVTLRCSPISGHKSVSWYQQVLGQGPQFIFQYYEKEERGRGNFPDRFSARQFPNYSSELNVNALLLGDSALYLCASSRTLYEQYFGPGTRLTVT.